A single sample is the source of the 12 T cell receptor beta chains below, sequenced in a study of vaccination and CD4 T cells after COVID-19. As for treatment: roughly nine-day PBMC culture with coronavirus spike peptide pools or control peptides (ViraFEST assay). Antigens of these TCRs are unknown. An Oncomine TCR Beta short-read assay was used to sequence the DNA from cultured CD4+ T cells. One entry per CDR3 protein results from TCRdb running MiXCR on the PCR reads. The sample has some 10,000 distinct CDR3 sequences, 58% seen once. The sequenced sample was CD4+ T cells from blood, cultured in vitro. The receptors come from a human donor who had recovered from COVID-19.

The CDR3 DNA reads TGTGCCAGCAGTGAAGCGGGGACAGCTGATCCCATTGGCTACACCTTC. It encodes CASSEAGTADPIGYTF. The chain carries TRBV2 and TRBJ1-2, with 7 nucleotides matching TRBD1. The CDR3 has 16 amino acids. From germline, CDR1 is SNHLY and CDR2 FYNNEI. After removal of 0 bases from V and 7 bases from J, the junction contained 11 bases not matched to a gene. The full variable domain, in which reference TRBV2 and TRBJ1-2 provide the parts outside the CDR3, is EPEVTQTPSHQVTQMGQEVILRCVPISNHLYFYWYRQILGQKVEFLVSFYNNEISEKSEIFDDQFSVERPDGSNFTLKIRSTKLEDSAMYFCASSEAGTADPIGYTFGSGTRLTVV.

The chain carries TRBV15 and TRBJ1-2; D remains unclear. Germline-derived CDR1 and CDR2 are LNHNV and YYDKDF (reference sequence). Trimming cost V 0 bases and J 7 bases, with 18 bases left between them. This CDR3 comprises 16 residues. In DNA, the CDR3 is TGTGCCACCAGCAGAGATCGGCGAAGGGAGGGTGGTGGCTACACCTTC. This translates into CATSRDRRREGGGYTF.

This clonotype has a handful of counts. CDR3 region: CASSPLGGKDYYEQYF. CDR3 nucleotide sequence: TGTGCCAGCAGCCCCCTGGGAGGGAAGGACTACTACGAGCAGTACTTC. This chain uses TRBV11-2 with TRBJ2-7; 7 bases are a match to TRBD2. Germline V gives CDR1 SGHAT, CDR2 FQNNGV. The CDR3 extends over 16 amino acids. The J segment lost 3 bases and the V segment lost 5 bases, leaving 13 bases of the junction unmatched.

V usage is TRBV12-3 or TRBV12-4 and J usage is TRBJ1-4; D is ambiguous. There are 14 residues in the CDR3. The V and J ends lost 4 bases and 5 bases respectively, with 11 bases between them. The CDR3 is CASSSQAGNEKLFF. The CDR3 DNA sequence: TGTGCCAGCAGTTCGCAGGCCGGAAATGAAAAACTGTTTTTT.

This chain joins TRBV18 and TRBJ1-1; TRBD1 is a possible D gene (6 bases). Trimming removed 3 bases at V and 4 bases at J, with 15 bases between. This CDR3 region has 15 residues. CDR1 is KGHSH, CDR2 LQKENI, per germline. CDR3 DNA sequence: TGTGCCAGCTCACCGCGCAGGGGAGGCTTCACTGAAGCTTTCTTT. Translating gives CASSPRRGGFTEAFF. Filled out from reference TRBV18 and TRBJ1-1, the complete variable domain reads NAGVMQNPRHLVRRRGQEARLRCSPMKGHSHVYWYRQLPEEGLKFMVYLQKENIIDESGMPKERFSAEFPKEGPSILRIQQVVRGDSAAYFCASSPRRGGFTEAFFGQGTRLTVV.

This clonotype was detected only a few times. V and J are TRBV7-2 and TRBJ2-7; 11 nucleotides line up with TRBD1. Germline values: CDR1 SGHTA, CDR2 FQGNSA. The CDR3 covers 15 residues. V lost 2 bases to trimming and J lost 2 bases; unmatched junction nucleotides: 2. DNA of the CDR3: TGTGCCAGCAGCTTACTGGGACAGGGGGCCTACGAGCAGTACTTC. It yields the protein CASSLLGQGAYEQYF.

CDR3 nucleotide sequence: TGTGCCAGCAGCTTTAACGGACAGAGAGCTTTCTTT. This sequence encodes CASSFNGQRAFF. V usage is TRBV7-2 and J usage is TRBJ1-1; D is perhaps TRBD1 (6 bases). CDR3 length: 12 amino acids. V lost 3 bases to trimming and J lost 10 bases, with 12 bases between them. The germline V gene has CDR1 SGHTA and CDR2 FQGNSA.

The rearrangement joins TRBV7-2 to TRBJ1-2; TRBD1 might be the D (5 bases). The CDR3 covers 15 residues. The V end was cut by 0 bases, the J end by 0 bases, with 8 bases between. The germline CDR1 and CDR2 sequences are SGHTA and FQGNSA. The DNA for the CDR3 is TGTGCCAGCAGCTTAGCAGGCAGGGCTAACTATGGCTACACCTTC. Its translation: CASSLAGRANYGYTF.

The chain carries TRBV2 and TRBJ2-2; the D is unclear. The CDR3 is made up of 16 amino acids. The V gene's germline CDR1 is SNHLY and CDR2 FYNNEI. The V and J ends lost 7 bases and 2 bases respectively, with 17 bases between them. The CDR3 nucleotides are TGTGCCAGCATTCCTGGACGGTCCCGCAACACCGGGGAGCTGTTTTTT. Residues: CASIPGRSRNTGELFF.

The chain recombines TRBV5-1 with TRBJ1-1; weak D call: TRBD1 (5 bases). Trimming shortened V by 1 base and J by 3 bases, and 7 bases separated the two germline ends. CDR1 SGHRS and CDR2 YFSETQ come from the germline V gene. The CDR3 totals 13 residues. Here the CDR3 DNA reads TGCGCCAGCAGCTTGTTAGGGGACACTGAAGCTTTCTTT. This encodes CASSLLGDTEAFF.

The chain combines TRBV6-1 with TRBJ2-2; 11 positions match TRBD1. CDR3 length equals 18 residues. The J segment lost 5 bases and the V segment lost 6 bases, leaving 14 bases of the junction unmatched. Germline values: CDR1 MNHNS, CDR2 SASEGT. This CDR3 reads CASSQTRWDRGFTGELFF. The CDR3 DNA sequence: TGTGCCAGCAGCCAAACCCGGTGGGACAGGGGGTTTACCGGGGAGCTGTTTTTT.

The table lists this clonotype with a few counts. J is TRBJ1-1 and V is TRBV21-1; the table's D call, TRBD1, has no DNA check behind it. TRBV21-1 is labeled a pseudogene. This CDR3 is 15 amino acids long. CDR3 nucleotide sequence: TGTGCCAGCAGCAAAGGGGCGGAGGTGGACACTGAAGCTTTCTTT. Amino acid sequence: CASSKGAEVDTEAFF.